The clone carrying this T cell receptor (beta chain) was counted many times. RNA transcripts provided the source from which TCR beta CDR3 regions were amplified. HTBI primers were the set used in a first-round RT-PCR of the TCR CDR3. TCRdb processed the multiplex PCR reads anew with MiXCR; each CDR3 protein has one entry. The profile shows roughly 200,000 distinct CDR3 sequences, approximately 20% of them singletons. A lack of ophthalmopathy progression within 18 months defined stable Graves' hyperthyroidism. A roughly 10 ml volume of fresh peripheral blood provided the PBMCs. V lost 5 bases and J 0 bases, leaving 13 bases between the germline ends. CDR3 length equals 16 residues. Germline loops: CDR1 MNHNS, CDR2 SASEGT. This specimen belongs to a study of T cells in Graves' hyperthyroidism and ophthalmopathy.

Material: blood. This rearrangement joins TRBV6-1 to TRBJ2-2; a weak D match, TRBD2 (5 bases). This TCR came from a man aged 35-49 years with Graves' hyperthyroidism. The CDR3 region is CASSYRGNANTGELFF. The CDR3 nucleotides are TGTGCCAGCAGTTATCGGGGAAACGCGAACACCGGGGAGCTGTTTTTT.